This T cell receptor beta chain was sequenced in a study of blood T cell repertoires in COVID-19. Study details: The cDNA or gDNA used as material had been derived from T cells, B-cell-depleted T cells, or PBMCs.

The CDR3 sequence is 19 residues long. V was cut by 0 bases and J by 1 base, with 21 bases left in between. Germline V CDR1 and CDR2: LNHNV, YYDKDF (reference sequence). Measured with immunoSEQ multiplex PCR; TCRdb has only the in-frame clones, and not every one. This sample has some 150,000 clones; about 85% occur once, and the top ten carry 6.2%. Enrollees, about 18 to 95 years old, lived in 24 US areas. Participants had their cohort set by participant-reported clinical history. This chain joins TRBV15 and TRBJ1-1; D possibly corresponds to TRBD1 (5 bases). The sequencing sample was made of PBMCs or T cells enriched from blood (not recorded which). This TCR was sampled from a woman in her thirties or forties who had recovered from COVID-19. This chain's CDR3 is CATSRDIGDRANGNTEAFF. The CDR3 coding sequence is TGTGCCACCAGCAGAGATATAGGGGATAGGGCAAATGGGAACACTGAAGCTTTCTTT.